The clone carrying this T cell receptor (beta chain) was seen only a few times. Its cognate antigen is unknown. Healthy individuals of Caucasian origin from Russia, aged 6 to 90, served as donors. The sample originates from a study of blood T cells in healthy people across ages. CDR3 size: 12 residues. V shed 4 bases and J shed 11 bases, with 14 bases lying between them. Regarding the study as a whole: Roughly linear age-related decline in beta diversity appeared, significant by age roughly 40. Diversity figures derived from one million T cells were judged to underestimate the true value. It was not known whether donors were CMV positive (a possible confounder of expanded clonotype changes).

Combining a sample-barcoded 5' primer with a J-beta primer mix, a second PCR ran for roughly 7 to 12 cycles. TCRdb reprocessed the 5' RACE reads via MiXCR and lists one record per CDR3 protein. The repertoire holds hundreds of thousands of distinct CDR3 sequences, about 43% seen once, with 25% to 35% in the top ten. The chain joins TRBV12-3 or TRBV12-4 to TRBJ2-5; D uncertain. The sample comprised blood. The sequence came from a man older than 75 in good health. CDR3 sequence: CASSSRTNEQYF. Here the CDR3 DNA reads TGTGCCAGCAGTTCCCGAACCAATGAGCAGTACTTC.